The T cell receptor (beta chain) under discussion was sequenced for a study of cytomegalovirus exposure and HLA in healthy donors. General study results and limits: Whilst most TCR sequences proved rare, a subset of public TCRs occurred across many donors. Reported results showed that the classifier diagnosed cytomegalovirus status with high specificity and sensitivity.

CDR3 length equals 17 residues. Looked up from germline, CDR1 is MNHEY and CDR2 is SMNVEV (reference sequence). Trimming removed 2 bases from V and 8 bases from J, with 19 bases in between. The donors were members of the validation cohort, which comprised 90 to 150 subjects and was separate from the first cohort of 600 to 800 subjects. Note on this clone: As yet, its antigen is unknown.

TCRdb keeps only in-frame clones here, not all; method: immunoSEQ multiplex PCR. The repertoire consists of about 76,000 clones, with 90% to 95% occurring once and the leading ten covering 0.55% to 0.65%. This chain joins TRBV27 and TRBJ1-6; D unclear. The receptor was isolated from a woman between 18 and 29 years old in good health and CMV-seronegative. Sequenced input: PBMCs. The CDR3 DNA sequence: TGTGCCAGCAGTTTACTTCGGAGCCCAACGCTCGATTCACCCCTCCACTTT. Its protein product is CASSLLRSPTLDSPLHF.